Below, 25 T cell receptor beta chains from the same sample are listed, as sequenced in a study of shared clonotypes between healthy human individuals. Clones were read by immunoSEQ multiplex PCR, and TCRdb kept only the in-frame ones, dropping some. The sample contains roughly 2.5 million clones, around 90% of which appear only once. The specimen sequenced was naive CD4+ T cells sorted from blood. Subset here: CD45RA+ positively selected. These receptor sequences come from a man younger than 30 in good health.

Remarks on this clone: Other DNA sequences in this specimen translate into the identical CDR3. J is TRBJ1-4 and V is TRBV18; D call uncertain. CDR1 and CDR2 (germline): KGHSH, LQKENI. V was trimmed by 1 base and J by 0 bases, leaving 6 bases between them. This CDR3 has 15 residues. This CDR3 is CASSPLHATNEKLFF. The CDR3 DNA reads TGTGCCAGCTCACCACTACATGCAACTAATGAAAAACTGTTTTTT.

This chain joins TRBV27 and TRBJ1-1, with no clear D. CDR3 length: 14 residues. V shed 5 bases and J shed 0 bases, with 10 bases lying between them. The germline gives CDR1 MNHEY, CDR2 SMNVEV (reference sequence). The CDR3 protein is CASSPARVNTEAFF. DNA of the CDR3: TGTGCCAGCAGTCCAGCCCGGGTGAACACTGAAGCTTTCTTT.

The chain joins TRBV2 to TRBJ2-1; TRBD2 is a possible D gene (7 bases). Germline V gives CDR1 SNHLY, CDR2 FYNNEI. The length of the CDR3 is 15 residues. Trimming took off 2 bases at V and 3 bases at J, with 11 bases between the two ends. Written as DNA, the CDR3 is TGTGCCAGCAGTGAATCCGGGGGGCACTACAATGAGCAGTTCTTC. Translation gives CASSESGGHYNEQFF. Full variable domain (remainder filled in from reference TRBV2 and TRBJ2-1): EPEVTQTPSHQVTQMGQEVILRCVPISNHLYFYWYRQILGQKVEFLVSFYNNEISEKSEIFDDQFSVERPDGSNFTLKIRSTKLEDSAMYFCASSESGGHYNEQFFGPGTRLTVL.

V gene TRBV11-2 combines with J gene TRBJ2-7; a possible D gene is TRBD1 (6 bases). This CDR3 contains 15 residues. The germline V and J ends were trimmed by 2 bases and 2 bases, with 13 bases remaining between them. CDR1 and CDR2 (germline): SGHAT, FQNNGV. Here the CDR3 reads CASSLSRTAPYEQYF. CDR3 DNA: TGTGCCAGCAGCTTAAGTAGGACAGCCCCCTACGAGCAGTACTTC. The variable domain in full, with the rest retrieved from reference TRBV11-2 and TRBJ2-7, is EAGVAQSPRYKIIEKRQSVAFWCNPISGHATLYWYQQILGQGPKLLIQFQNNGVVDDSQLPKDRFSAERLKGVDSTLKIQPAKLEDSAVYLCASSLSRTAPYEQYFGPGTRLTVT.

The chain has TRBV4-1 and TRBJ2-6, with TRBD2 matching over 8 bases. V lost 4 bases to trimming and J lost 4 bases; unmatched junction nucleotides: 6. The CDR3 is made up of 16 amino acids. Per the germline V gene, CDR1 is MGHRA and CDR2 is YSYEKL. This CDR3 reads CASSPGGGPGANVLTF. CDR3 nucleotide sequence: TGCGCCAGCAGCCCCGGGGGGGGGCCCGGGGCCAACGTCCTGACTTTC.

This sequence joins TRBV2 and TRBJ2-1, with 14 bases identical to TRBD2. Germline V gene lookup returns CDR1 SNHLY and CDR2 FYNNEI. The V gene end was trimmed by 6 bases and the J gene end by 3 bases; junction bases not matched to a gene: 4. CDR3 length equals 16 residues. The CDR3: CASRGGLAGVYNEQFF. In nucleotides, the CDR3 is TGTGCCAGCAGGGGGGGACTAGCGGGAGTCTACAATGAGCAGTTCTTC.

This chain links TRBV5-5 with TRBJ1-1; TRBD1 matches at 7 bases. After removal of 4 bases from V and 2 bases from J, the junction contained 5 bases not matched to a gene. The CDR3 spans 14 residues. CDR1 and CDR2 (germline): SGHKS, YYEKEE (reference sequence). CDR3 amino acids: CASSGWDRNTEAFF. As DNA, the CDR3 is TGTGCCAGCAGCGGCTGGGACAGAAACACTGAAGCTTTCTTT.

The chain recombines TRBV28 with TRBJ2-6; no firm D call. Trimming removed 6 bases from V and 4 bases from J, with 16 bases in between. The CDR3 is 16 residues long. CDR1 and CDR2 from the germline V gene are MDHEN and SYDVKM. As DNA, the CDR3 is TGTGCCAGCAGCAGTAATCGAGAGAGAGGGGCCAACGTCCTGACTTTC. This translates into CASSSNRERGANVLTF.

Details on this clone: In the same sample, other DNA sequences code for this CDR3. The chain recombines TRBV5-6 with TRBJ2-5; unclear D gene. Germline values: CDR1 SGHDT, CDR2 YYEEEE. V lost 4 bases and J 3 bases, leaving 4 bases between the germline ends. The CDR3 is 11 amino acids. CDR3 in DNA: TGTGCCAGCAGCCGAGAAGAGACCCAGTACTTC. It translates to CASSREETQYF.

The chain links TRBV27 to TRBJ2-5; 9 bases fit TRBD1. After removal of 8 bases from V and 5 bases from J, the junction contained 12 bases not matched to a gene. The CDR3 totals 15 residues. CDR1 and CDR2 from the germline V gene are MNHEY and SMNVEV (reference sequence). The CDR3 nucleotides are TGTGCCAGCGGTAGGGACAGGGTGGTCGGTGAGACCCAGTACTTC. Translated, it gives CASGRDRVVGETQYF.

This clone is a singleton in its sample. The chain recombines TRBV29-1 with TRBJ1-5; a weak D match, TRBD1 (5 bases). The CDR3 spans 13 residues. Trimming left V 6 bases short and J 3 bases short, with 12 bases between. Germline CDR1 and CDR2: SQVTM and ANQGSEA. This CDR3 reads CSVAPGTNQPQHF. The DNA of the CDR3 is TGCAGCGTCGCCCCCGGGACCAATCAGCCCCAGCATTTT.

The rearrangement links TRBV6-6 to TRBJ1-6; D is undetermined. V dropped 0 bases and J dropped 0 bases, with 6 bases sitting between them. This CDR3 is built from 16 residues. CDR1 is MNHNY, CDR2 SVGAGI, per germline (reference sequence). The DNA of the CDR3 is TGTGCCAGCAGTTACTCGAAGAGCTCCTATAATTCACCCCTCCACTTT. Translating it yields CASSYSKSSYNSPLHF.

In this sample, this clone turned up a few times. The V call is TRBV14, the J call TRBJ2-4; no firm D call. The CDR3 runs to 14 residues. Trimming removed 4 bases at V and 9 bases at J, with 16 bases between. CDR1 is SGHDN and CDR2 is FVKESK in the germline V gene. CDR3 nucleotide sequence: TGTGCCAGCAGCCCTTTATGGGAAGATGGCATTCAGTACTTC. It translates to CASSPLWEDGIQYF.

CDR3 nucleotides: TGTGCCAGTAGTATACCGGGACGCGTGGATGGCTACACCTTC. It codes for CASSIPGRVDGYTF. V is TRBV19 and J is TRBJ1-2, with a weak D call TRBD1 (5 bases). Trimming cost V 2 bases and J 6 bases, with 13 bases left between them. The CDR3 runs to 14 residues. Germline CDR1 is LNHDA and CDR2 is SQIVND (reference sequence).

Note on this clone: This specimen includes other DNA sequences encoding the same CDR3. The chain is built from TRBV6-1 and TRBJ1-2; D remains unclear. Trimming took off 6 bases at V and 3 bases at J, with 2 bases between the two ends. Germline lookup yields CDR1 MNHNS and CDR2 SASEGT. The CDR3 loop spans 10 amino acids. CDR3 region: CASSDYGYTF. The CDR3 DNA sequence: TGTGCCAGCAGCGACTATGGCTACACCTTC.

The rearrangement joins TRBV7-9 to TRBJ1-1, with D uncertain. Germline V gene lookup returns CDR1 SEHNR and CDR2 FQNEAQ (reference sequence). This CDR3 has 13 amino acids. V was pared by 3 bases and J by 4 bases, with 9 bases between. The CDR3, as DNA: TGTGCCAGCAGCTTCCGGGGTTTCACTGAAGCTTTCTTT. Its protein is CASSFRGFTEAFF.

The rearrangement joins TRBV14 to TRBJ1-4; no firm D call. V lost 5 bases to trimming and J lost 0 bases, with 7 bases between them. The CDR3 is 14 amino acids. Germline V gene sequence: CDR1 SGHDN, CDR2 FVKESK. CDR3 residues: CASSKTTTNEKLFF. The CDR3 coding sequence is TGTGCCAGCAGCAAGACAACAACTAATGAAAAACTGTTTTTT. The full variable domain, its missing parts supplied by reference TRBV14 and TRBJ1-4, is EAGVTQFPSHSVIEKGQTVTLRCDPISGHDNLYWYRRVMGKEIKFLLHFVKESKQDESGMPNNRFLAERTGGTYSTLKVQPAELEDSGVYFCASSKTTTNEKLFFGSGTQLSVL.

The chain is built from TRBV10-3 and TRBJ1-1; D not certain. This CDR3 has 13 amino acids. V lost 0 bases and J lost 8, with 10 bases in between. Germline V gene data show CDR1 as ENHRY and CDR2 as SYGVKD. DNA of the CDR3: TGTGCCATCAGTGAGTCGGCGTTCATAGAAGCTTTCTTT. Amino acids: CAISESAFIEAFF.

CDR3 loop: CASSPNGRNEETQYF. CDR3 sequence (DNA): TGTGCCAGCAGCCCAAACGGGAGGAATGAGGAGACCCAGTACTTC. The genes are TRBV11-3 and TRBJ2-5; 7 nucleotides agree with TRBD2. CDR3 length equals 15 residues. In germline, CDR1 is SGHNT, CDR2 YENEEA. V gave up 5 bases and J gave up 5 bases; unmatched junction bases: 11.

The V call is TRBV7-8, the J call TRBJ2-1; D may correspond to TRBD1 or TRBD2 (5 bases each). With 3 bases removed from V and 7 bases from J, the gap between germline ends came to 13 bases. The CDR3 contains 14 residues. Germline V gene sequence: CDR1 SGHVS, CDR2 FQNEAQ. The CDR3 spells CASSLGTALNEQFF. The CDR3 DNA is TGTGCCAGCAGCTTGGGGACGGCCTTGAATGAGCAGTTCTTC.

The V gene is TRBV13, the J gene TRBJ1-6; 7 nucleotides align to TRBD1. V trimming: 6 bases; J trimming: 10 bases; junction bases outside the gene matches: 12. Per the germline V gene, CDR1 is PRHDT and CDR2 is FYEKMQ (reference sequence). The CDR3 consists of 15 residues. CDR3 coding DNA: TGTGCCAGCAGACCCGGACAGGCAGAGACGTCACCCCTCCACTTT. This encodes CASRPGQAETSPLHF.

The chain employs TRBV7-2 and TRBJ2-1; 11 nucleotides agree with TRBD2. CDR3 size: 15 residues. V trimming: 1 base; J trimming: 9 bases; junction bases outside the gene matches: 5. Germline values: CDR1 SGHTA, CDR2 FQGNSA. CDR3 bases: TGTGCCAGCAGCTTAGAGACTAGCGGGACTTTTGAGCAGTTCTTC. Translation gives CASSLETSGTFEQFF.

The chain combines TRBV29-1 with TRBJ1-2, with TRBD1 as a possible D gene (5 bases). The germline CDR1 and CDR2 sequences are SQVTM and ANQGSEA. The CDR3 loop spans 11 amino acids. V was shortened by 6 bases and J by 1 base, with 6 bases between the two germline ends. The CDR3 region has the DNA TGCAGCGTCAGGGATAACTATGGCTACACCTTC. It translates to CSVRDNYGYTF.

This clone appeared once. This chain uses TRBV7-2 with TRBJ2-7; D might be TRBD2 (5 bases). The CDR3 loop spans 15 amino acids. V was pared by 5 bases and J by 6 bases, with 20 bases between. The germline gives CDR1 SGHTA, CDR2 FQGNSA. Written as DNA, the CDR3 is TGTGCCAGCAGCCCGGACTCCCGATCCTCTGGCGAGCAGTACTTC. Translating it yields CASSPDSRSSGEQYF.

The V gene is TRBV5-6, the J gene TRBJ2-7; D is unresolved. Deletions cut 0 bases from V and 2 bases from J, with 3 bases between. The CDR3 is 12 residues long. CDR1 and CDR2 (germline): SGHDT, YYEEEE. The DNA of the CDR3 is TGTGCCAGCAGCTTGGTCACCTACGAGCAGTACTTC. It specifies CASSLVTYEQYF.